Below are 2 T cell receptor beta chains sequenced from a single sample in a study of shared T cell receptors in the human thymus. The protocol was immunoSEQ multiplex PCR, while the TCRdb copy is restricted to in-frame clones and leaves out a portion. The data contain about 500,000 clones, 70% to 80% of them singletons. The data were also submitted as part of a second study, on human thymus T cells.

The sequenced sample was thymocytes. Receptors originate from a boy less than two years old with a congenital heart defect.

The genes are TRBV27 and TRBJ2-7, with 7 bases fitting TRBD1. V trimming: 6 bases; J trimming: 1 base; junction bases outside the gene matches: 6. Per germline, CDR1 MNHEY and CDR2 SMNVEV (reference sequence). This CDR3 spans 14 amino acids. In nucleotides, the CDR3 is TGTGCCAGCAGCTATACAGGGGTTTCCTACGAGCAGTACTTC. It is translated as CASSYTGVSYEQYF.

The chain employs TRBV10-3 and TRBJ2-7; 9 bases match TRBD2. The CDR3 runs to 15 residues. CDR1 and CDR2 from the germline V gene are ENHRY and SYGVKD. Trimming took 0 bases from V and 5 from J; bases not matched to a gene: 5. CDR3 bases: TGTGCCATCAGTGAGTCCGCGGGAGGGCCGGACGAGCAGTACTTC. This gives the protein CAISESAGGPDEQYF.